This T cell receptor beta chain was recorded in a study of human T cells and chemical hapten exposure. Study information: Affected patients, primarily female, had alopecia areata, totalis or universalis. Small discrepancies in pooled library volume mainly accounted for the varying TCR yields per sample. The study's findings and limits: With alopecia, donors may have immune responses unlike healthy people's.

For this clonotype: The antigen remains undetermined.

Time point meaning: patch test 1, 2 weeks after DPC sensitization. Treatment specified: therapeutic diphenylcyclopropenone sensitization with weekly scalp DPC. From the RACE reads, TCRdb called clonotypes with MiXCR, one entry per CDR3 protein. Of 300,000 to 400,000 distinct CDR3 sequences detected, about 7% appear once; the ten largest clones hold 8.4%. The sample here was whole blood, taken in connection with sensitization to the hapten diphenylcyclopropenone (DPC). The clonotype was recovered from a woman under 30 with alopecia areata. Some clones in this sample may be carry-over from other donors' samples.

The CDR3 DNA reads as TGTGCCAGCAGCTCGACAGGGGCGAACACTGAAGCTTTCTTT. Protein sequence: CASSSTGANTEAFF. The J gene is TRBJ1-1, the V gene TRBV7-3, with 8 bases that match TRBD1. The CDR3 sequence is 14 residues long. V lost 4 bases and J lost 1; bases outside the gene matches: 2. Germline-derived CDR1 and CDR2 are SGHTA and FQGTGA.